The next 28 T cell receptor beta chains were all read from a single sample in a study of neurological immune-mediated disorders. TCRdb passed the 5' RACE reads through MiXCR, listing each CDR3 protein once. The sample lists about 35,000 distinct CDR3 sequences; 3.5% to 4% were seen once. Sequenced material: PBMCs. These receptor sequences come from a man younger than 45 with multiple sclerosis.

This clonotype was seen at least ten times. The CDR3 region is CASSLWESTDTQYF. As DNA, the CDR3 is TGTGCCAGCAGCCTGTGGGAATCCACAGATACGCAGTATTTT. The V call is TRBV7-9, the J call TRBJ2-3; D remains unclear. V was clipped by 5 bases and J by 2 bases, with 11 bases between them. Per germline, CDR1 SEHNR and CDR2 FQNEAQ (reference sequence). The length of the CDR3 is 14 residues. Drawing the rest from reference TRBV7-9 and TRBJ2-3, the complete variable domain is DTGVSQNPRHKITKRGQNVTFRCDPISEHNRLYWYRQTLGQGPEFLTYFQNEAQLEKSRLLSDRFSAERPKGSFSTLEIQRTEQGDSAMYLCASSLWESTDTQYFGPGTRLTVL.

This clonotype was found many times. The chain links TRBV3-1 to TRBJ1-5, with D hard to call. CDR1 LGHDT and CDR2 YNNKEL come from the germline V gene (reference sequence). The CDR3 runs to 15 residues. V lost 1 base, J lost 3 bases, and 10 bases lay in between. The DNA of the CDR3 is TGTGCCAGCAGCCAAGGGCTGAAAGCCAATCAGCCCCAGCATTTT. This encodes CASSQGLKANQPQHF.

Notes on this clonotype: With a much larger clone just one base away, this may be a read error. CDR3 residues: CASRADREAFF. CDR3 in DNA: TGTGCCAGCAGAGCGGACAGGGAAGCTTTCTTT. The rearrangement links TRBV7-2 to TRBJ1-1; 7 bases are a match to TRBD1. The CDR3 runs to 11 residues. Trimming removed 6 bases from V and 8 bases from J; junction bases left unmatched: 3. Per the germline V gene, CDR1 is SGHTA and CDR2 is FQGNSA.

The rearrangement links TRBV6-2 or TRBV6-3 to TRBJ1-5, with D tentatively TRBD1 (5 bases). Deletions cut 6 bases from V and 4 bases from J, with 13 bases between. Germline CDR1 reads MNHEY; CDR2 reads SVGEGT. This CDR3 contains 14 residues. This chain's CDR3 is CASSQGGGNQPQHF. Written as DNA, the CDR3 is TGTGCCAGCAGCCAGGGAGGTGGAAATCAGCCCCAGCATTTT.

This clonotype was counted ten times or more. The chain joins TRBV11-3 to TRBJ2-6, with a weak D call TRBD2 (7 bases). V was shortened by 0 bases and J by 2 bases, with 11 bases between the two germline ends. The germline CDR1 and CDR2 sequences are SGHNT and YENEEA. The CDR3 totals 17 residues. CDR3 nucleotides: TGTGCCAGCAGCTTAGAGGGGGGGGCCGCTGGGGCCAACGTCCTGACTTTC. This gives the protein CASSLEGGAAGANVLTF.

This clonotype has a count of ten or more. The V and J genes are TRBV20-1 and TRBJ1-1; tentatively, D is TRBD1 (6 bases). The CDR3 consists of 17 residues. V lost 1 base and J lost 3, with 21 bases in between. Germline-derived CDR1 and CDR2 are DFQATT and SNEGSKA (reference sequence). The CDR3 DNA follows: TGCAGTGCTAGAGGGACAGCTTGGGAGGGAATCGACACTGAAGCTTTCTTT. Translation gives CSARGTAWEGIDTEAFF.

The table lists this clonotype with many counts. This sequence joins TRBV6-2 or TRBV6-3 and TRBJ1-2, with 10 bases matching TRBD1. The germline gives CDR1 MNHEY, CDR2 SVGEGT. V trimming: 9 bases; J trimming: 8 bases; junction bases outside the gene matches: 15. This CDR3 is 15 amino acids long. Here the CDR3 reads CASAPTGQGVRGYTF. CDR3 nucleotide sequence: TGTGCCAGTGCCCCTACCGGACAGGGGGTAAGAGGCTACACCTTC.

This clonotype was seen at least ten times. This chain connects TRBV7-2 to TRBJ2-1; no firm D call. In germline, CDR1 is SGHTA, CDR2 FQGNSA. V lost 6 bases and J lost 8, with 14 bases in between. The CDR3 runs 13 residues. CDR3 residues: CASRSRSADEQFF. CDR3 sequence (DNA): TGTGCCAGCAGATCGAGAAGCGCGGATGAGCAGTTCTTC.

The CDR3 region is CASSRRTGGETQYF. The CDR3 region has the DNA TGTGCCAGCAGCAGACGGACGGGGGGGGAGACCCAGTACTTC. The V and J genes are TRBV9 and TRBJ2-5, with 8 bases aligning to TRBD2. CDR1 and CDR2 from the germline V gene are SGDLS and YYNGEE. This CDR3 spans 14 amino acids. V lost 4 bases, J lost 5 bases, and 7 bases stayed unmatched.

This clonotype counts as medium-sized. V and J are TRBV7-9 and TRBJ1-2; perhaps TRBD1 as D (5 bases). The CDR3 loop spans 13 amino acids. CDR1 is SEHNR and CDR2 is FQNEAQ in the germline V gene (reference sequence). Trimming removed 3 bases from V and 7 bases from J, with 12 bases in between. The CDR3 region is CASSFSQGGGYTF. Here the CDR3 DNA reads TGTGCCAGCAGCTTCTCCCAGGGAGGTGGCTACACCTTC.

This clonotype was detected ten times or more. This chain connects TRBV7-9 to TRBJ1-2; D may be TRBD1 (5 bases). Germline V CDR1 and CDR2: SEHNR, FQNEAQ (reference sequence). The CDR3 has 13 residues. Trimming took 5 bases from V and 7 from J, leaving 14 bases between them. This chain's CDR3 is CASSRGTLPGYTF. CDR3 nucleotide sequence: TGTGCCAGCAGCAGAGGGACGCTACCTGGCTACACCTTC.

A few counts support this clonotype. The V gene is TRBV20-1, the J gene TRBJ2-5, with D perhaps matching TRBD1 (5 bases). Trimming left V 6 bases short and J 0 bases short, with 17 bases between. Germline assignment: CDR1 DFQATT and CDR2 SNEGSKA (reference sequence). This CDR3 is built from 15 residues. The CDR3 sequence: CSAFPMARDQETQYF. Here the CDR3 DNA reads TGCAGTGCCTTCCCAATGGCCAGGGACCAAGAGACCCAGTACTTC.

This clonotype showed up many times. The rearrangement uses TRBV14 and TRBJ2-3; 8 nucleotides align to TRBD1. This CDR3 is 17 amino acids long. Per germline, CDR1 SGHDN and CDR2 FVKESK. The V segment lost 3 bases and the J segment 3 bases; nucleotides outside the gene matches: 11. The DNA for the CDR3 is TGTGCCAGCAGCCATTGGGCCAGGACAGGGAGTACAGATACGCAGTATTTT. It specifies CASSHWARTGSTDTQYF.

This clonotype was recorded a few times. This chain uses TRBV12-3 or TRBV12-4 with TRBJ1-2, with TRBD1 as a possible D gene (6 bases). V lost 8 bases and J 2 bases, leaving 12 bases between the germline ends. The CDR3 contains 13 residues. The CDR3: CASRMDRNYGYTF. The CDR3 DNA reads TGTGCCAGCCGCATGGACAGAAACTATGGCTACACCTTC.

Regarding this clonotype: With a much larger clone just one base away, this may be a read error. The gene calls are TRBV20-1 and TRBJ2-1; tentatively, D is TRBD2 (6 bases). The CDR3 runs to 14 residues. With 6 bases removed from V and 3 bases from J, the gap between germline ends came to 15 bases. The germline V gene has CDR1 DFQATT and CDR2 SNEGSKA (reference sequence). The CDR3 is CSALTGGIYNEQFF. For the CDR3, the DNA is TGCAGTGCCCTGACTGGCGGGATCTACAATGAGCAGTTCTTC.

This clonotype was picked up many times. The rearrangement links TRBV7-2 to TRBJ2-6; TRBD2 aligns across 8 bases. The CDR3 runs 15 residues. The germline gives CDR1 SGHTA, CDR2 FQGNSA. V trimming: 2 bases; J trimming: 10 bases; junction bases outside the gene matches: 7. CDR3 bases: TGTGCCAGCAGCTTACGGGCCGCGGGGGGTAACGTCCTGACTTTC. Its protein is CASSLRAAGGNVLTF.

This clonotype was detected ten times or more. This chain connects TRBV20-1 to TRBJ2-5; D might be TRBD1 (5 bases). Germline assignment: CDR1 DFQATT and CDR2 SNEGSKA (reference sequence). This CDR3 is built from 12 residues. The V end was cut by 6 bases, the J end by 5 bases, with 13 bases between. The CDR3 bases are TGCAGTGCCTCGAAGGGGATGGAGACCCAGTACTTC. This gives the protein CSASKGMETQYF.

This clonotype was recorded once. Possible read error: a much larger clone is one base away. The chain recombines TRBV11-2 with TRBJ2-2; unclear D gene. The V end lost 5 bases, the J end lost 7 bases, and 11 bases lay between the germline ends. Germline V lookup: CDR1 SGHAT, CDR2 FQNNGV. The CDR3 sequence is 13 residues long. In DNA form, the CDR3 reads TGTGCCAGCAGCCAACGGGTGATCGGGGAGCTGTTTTTT. It specifies CASSQRVIGELFF. Together with reference TRBV11-2 and TRBJ2-2, the CDR3 gives the full variable domain: EAGVAQSPRYKIIEKRQSVAFWCNPISGHATLYWYQQILGQGPKLLIQFQNNGVVDDSQLPKDRFSAERLKGVDSTLKIQPAKLEDSAVYLCASSQRVIGELFFGEGSRLTVL.

This clonotype was seen many times. The chain has TRBV11-3 and TRBJ2-1; 10 nucleotides match TRBD2. The CDR3 length is 13 residues. V was pared by 6 bases and J by 5 bases, with 1 base of the junction left unmatched. CDR1 and CDR2 from the germline V gene are SGHNT and YENEEA. The CDR3 DNA sequence: TGTGCCAGCAGGAGCGGGGGGGACAATGAGCAGTTCTTC. Residues: CASRSGGDNEQFF.

This clonotype appeared many times. The rearrangement joins TRBV24-1 to TRBJ2-1; no clear D. CDR1 and CDR2 (germline): KGHDR, SFDVKD. The V and J ends lost 7 bases and 7 bases respectively, with 7 bases between them. The length of the CDR3 is 11 residues. The chain's CDR3 is CATSLLNEQFF. CDR3 sequence (DNA): TGTGCCACCAGCCTACTGAATGAGCAGTTCTTC.

This clonotype was picked up many times. This chain connects TRBV20-1 to TRBJ2-2; TRBD1 might be the D (7 bases). V lost 6 bases and J lost 0, with 14 bases in between. The CDR3 is 15 residues long. CDR1 and CDR2 (germline): DFQATT, SNEGSKA (reference sequence). CDR3 amino acids: CSAPGGLANTGELFF. DNA of the CDR3: TGCAGTGCCCCAGGGGGACTCGCGAACACCGGGGAGCTGTTTTTT.

This clonotype was counted ten times or more. The chain joins TRBV18 to TRBJ1-1; D ambiguous. Per the germline V gene, CDR1 is KGHSH and CDR2 is LQKENI. The germline V and J ends were trimmed by 5 bases and 1 base, with 11 bases remaining between them. The CDR3 covers 14 residues. CDR3 loop: CASSSTYENTEAFF. The CDR3 DNA reads TGTGCCAGCTCATCGACATACGAGAACACTGAAGCTTTCTTT.

This clonotype was detected ten times or more. The CDR3 sequence is CASSLSGETQYF. CDR3 sequence (DNA): TGTGCCAGCAGCTTAAGTGGCGAGACCCAGTACTTC. The rearrangement joins TRBV7-9 to TRBJ2-5; D is uncertain. Trimming took 2 bases from V and 5 from J, leaving 6 bases between them. The CDR3 loop spans 12 amino acids. Germline CDR1 and CDR2: SEHNR and FQNEAQ (reference sequence).

V and J are TRBV4-2 and TRBJ2-7; TRBD1 agrees at 9 bases. The J segment lost 5 bases and the V segment lost 4 bases, leaving 12 bases of the junction unmatched. The CDR3 is 16 residues long. In germline, CDR1 is LGHNA, CDR2 YNFKEQ. The CDR3 coding sequence is TGTGCCAGCAGCCCGACCGCGGGACAGGGTTCCCACGAGCAGTACTTC. Translation: CASSPTAGQGSHEQYF.

This clonotype was recorded at least ten times. The rearrangement links TRBV12-3 or TRBV12-4 to TRBJ2-7; tentatively, D is TRBD2 (5 bases). Trimming removed 3 bases at V and 5 bases at J, with 14 bases between. The CDR3 extends over 14 amino acids. The CDR3: CASSFLIGEHEQYF. The CDR3 DNA sequence: TGTGCCAGCAGTTTCCTCATCGGGGAACACGAGCAGTACTTC.

This clonotype was counted many times. The chain employs TRBV10-1 and TRBJ2-5, with 10 bases matching TRBD2. The CDR3 consists of 18 residues. Germline-derived CDR1 and CDR2 are WNHNN and SYGVQD (reference sequence). Trimming cost V 0 bases and J 0 bases; bases outside gene matches: 7. The CDR3 DNA sequence: TGCGCCAGCAGTGAGTCGACCCTAGCGGGGGCTTACCAAGAGACCCAGTACTTC. Its protein is CASSESTLAGAYQETQYF.

This clonotype is labeled medium-sized (0.01 to 0.1%). The CDR3 DNA reads TGTGCCATCAGTGACTCGAATAGGGGTTACCAGCCCCAGCATTTT. Residues: CAISDSNRGYQPQHF. This chain connects TRBV10-3 to TRBJ1-5; possible D gene TRBD1, 5 bases. The CDR3 has 15 amino acids. CDR1 is ENHRY and CDR2 is SYGVKD in the germline V gene. V was clipped by 3 bases and J by 7 bases, with 16 bases between them.

This clonotype was observed many times. V gene TRBV6-1 combines with J gene TRBJ2-1; 10 bases agree with TRBD2. J was trimmed by 3 bases and V by 6 bases; bases with no gene match: 8. Germline V gives CDR1 MNHNS, CDR2 SASEGT. The CDR3 totals 16 residues. The CDR3 nucleotides read TGTGCCAGCAGACCCGCGACTAGCGGGCGCTACAATGAGCAGTTCTTC. This translates into CASRPATSGRYNEQFF.